The clone carrying this TCR beta chain was found once. The data belong to a study of blood T cell repertoires in COVID-19. V was cut by 3 bases and J by 0 bases, with 5 bases left in between. Germline loops: CDR1 KGHSH, CDR2 LQKENI. The CDR3 is 14 amino acids. Some clones are missing from TCRdb's copy, which holds only in-frame ones; the method was immunoSEQ multiplex PCR. The sample comprises fewer than 400,000 clones, 80% to 90% of which are singletons, and over 4.5% rests with the top ten. The chain combines TRBV18 with TRBJ1-4; D may be TRBD1 (5 bases). The sequenced material came from PBMCs or T cells enriched from blood (not recorded which). This clonotype was obtained from a man aged 25-40 years who had recovered from COVID-19. CDR3 sequence reads: CASSPTATNEKLFF. As DNA, the CDR3 is TGTGCCAGCTCACCGACAGCAACTAATGAAAAACTGTTTTTT. The variable domain in full, with the rest retrieved from reference TRBV18 and TRBJ1-4, is NAGVMQNPRHLVRRRGQEARLRCSPMKGHSHVYWYRQLPEEGLKFMVYLQKENIIDESGMPKERFSAEFPKEGPSILRIQQVVRGDSAAYFCASSPTATNEKLFFGSGTQLSVL.